A single sample gave rise to the 5 T cell receptor beta chains below, sequenced in a study of blood T cells in healthy people across ages. PCR was performed a second time for about 7 to 11 cycles using a sample-barcoded 5' primer and a J-beta primer mix. A single record per CDR3 protein comes from TCRdb applying MiXCR to the 5' RACE reads. The sample has hundreds of thousands of distinct CDR3 sequences; about 56% are singletons. What was sequenced was blood. The receptors stem from a man in his forties in good health.

V gene TRBV20-1 combines with J gene TRBJ1-2; D possibly corresponds to TRBD1 (6 bases). CDR3 length: 13 amino acids. Trimming stripped 6 bases from V and 4 bases from J, with 15 bases between. Germline CDR1 and CDR2: DFQATT and SNEGSKA (reference sequence). The CDR3 loop is CSASKGEGYGYTF. The CDR3 DNA reads as TGCAGTGCCAGCAAGGGGGAGGGCTATGGCTACACCTTC.

The genes are TRBV7-2 and TRBJ2-7; tentatively, D is TRBD1 (5 bases). The CDR3 is 16 residues long. The V gene lost 3 bases and the J gene lost 0 bases, with 15 bases spanning the gap. Germline assignment: CDR1 SGHTA and CDR2 FQGNSA. In DNA, the CDR3 is TGTGCCAGCAGCTTGAACCGGGCAGGGCACTCCTACGAGCAGTACTTC. Protein: CASSLNRAGHSYEQYF. Full variable domain (missing parts from reference TRBV7-2 and TRBJ2-7): GAGVSQSPSNKVTEKGKDVELRCDPISGHTALYWYRQSLGQGLEFLIYFQGNSAPDKSGLPSDRFSAERTGGSVSTLTIQRTQQEDSAVYLCASSLNRAGHSYEQYFGPGTRLTVT.

The chain is built from TRBV5-4 and TRBJ2-7, with TRBD2 as a possible D gene (5 bases). Germline CDR1 reads SGHNT; CDR2 reads YYREEE (reference sequence). The CDR3 length is 15 residues. V lost 2 bases, J lost 0 bases, and 12 bases lay in between. CDR3 residues: CASSLARAASYEQYF. The CDR3 region has the DNA TGTGCCAGCAGCTTAGCTCGAGCGGCCTCCTACGAGCAGTACTTC. The variable domain in full, with the rest retrieved from reference TRBV5-4 and TRBJ2-7, is ETGVTQSPTHLIKTRGQQVTLRCSSQSGHNTVSWYQQALGQGPQFIFQYYREEENGRGNFPPRFSGLQFPNYSSELNVNALELDDSALYLCASSLARAASYEQYFGPGTRLTVT.

This clonotype occurred a few times. J is TRBJ2-3 and V is TRBV29-1, with D perhaps TRBD1 (5 bases). This CDR3 region has 15 residues. V lost 4 bases and J lost 12, with 26 bases in between. The V gene's germline CDR1 is SQVTM and CDR2 ANQGSEA. Here the CDR3 DNA reads TGCAGCGTTGTAGAGGCGACAGACACTGGATTCCCTCAGTATTTT. Protein sequence: CSVVEATDTGFPQYF.

There are a few counts of this clonotype. This sequence joins TRBV20-1 and TRBJ2-3; 7 bases align to TRBD1. From germline, CDR1 is DFQATT and CDR2 SNEGSKA (reference sequence). The CDR3 runs to 20 residues. The J segment lost 4 bases and the V segment lost 5 bases, leaving 27 bases of the junction unmatched. The CDR3 DNA reads TGCAGTGCTCCCCCATCGGGACAGATGAGCGAGGACCCGTCAGCAGATACGCAGTATTTT. This gives the protein CSAPPSGQMSEDPSADTQYF.